The clone carrying this TCR beta chain came up a few times. For TCRbeta, the library was prepared with unique molecular identifiers. TCRdb ran MiXCR on the PCR reads and lists one entry per CDR3 protein. The repertoire holds some 300,000 distinct CDR3 sequences, with around 10% as singletons. The germline V and J ends were trimmed by 0 bases and 0 bases, with 9 bases remaining between them. The CDR3 is 15 amino acids. Germline loops: CDR1 DFQATT, CDR2 SNEGSKA (reference sequence). The data derive from a study of T-cell reconstitution after alpha-beta-depleted transplantation in children. The origin of this receptor is a human donor who donated a stem cell graft to a child with acute lymphoblastic leukemia. The chain couples TRBV20-1 to TRBJ2-1, with D unclear. This specimen consisted of PBMCs from the stem cell graft donor, obtained from the stem cell graft. The CDR3 bases are TGCAGTGCTAGAGATATTAGAAGCTCCTACAATGAGCAGTTCTTC. It codes for CSARDIRSSYNEQFF.